This entry describes one T cell receptor beta chain. While infection was still active, Seattle patients were enrolled and then followed longitudinally. This record comes from a study of blood T cell repertoires in COVID-19. Study context: Material from acute and convalescent COVID-19 was sourced from the United States, Italy and Spain.

CDR3 length: 17 amino acids. The V gene lost 0 bases and the J gene lost 0 bases, with 13 bases spanning the gap. CDR1 is SGHRS and CDR2 is YFSETQ in the germline V gene. In the original workflow: The authors estimated nucleated cell counts from reference gene primer amplification. Assay: immunoSEQ multiplex PCR; the TCRdb copy retains only in-frame clones and omits some. That table furnishes V, J and clone size, whereas the DNA furnished D and trimming. The table lists 99,000 or so clones, around 88% of them singletons. V is TRBV5-1 and J is TRBJ2-1; D not certain. The sequenced material came from peripheral blood. The receptor's source is a man aged 45-65 years with COVID-19, enrolled during active disease. As DNA, the CDR3 is TGCGCCAGCAGCTTGGCCGTGAGGCAAAGCTCCTACAATGAGCAGTTCTTC. Protein: CASSLAVRQSSYNEQFF. Variable domain in full (rest from reference TRBV5-1 and TRBJ2-1): KAGVTQTPRYLIKTRGQQVTLSCSPISGHRSVSWYQQTPGQGLQFLFEYFSETQRNKGNFPGRFSGRQFSNSRSEMNVSTLELGDSALYLCASSLAVRQSSYNEQFFGPGTRLTVL.